One sample yielded the 18 T cell receptor beta chains listed below, sequenced in a study of T cells in Graves' hyperthyroidism and ophthalmopathy. Amplification of TCR beta CDR3 regions was performed using RNA transcripts as template. An initial round of RT-PCR targeting the TCR CDR3 relied on the HTBI primer set. From the multiplex PCR reads, TCRdb called clonotypes with MiXCR, one entry per CDR3 protein. Of roughly 500,000 distinct CDR3 sequences in the sample, more than 11% were seen once. Sequencing input: blood. All receptors come from a woman aged 25-40 years with Graves' hyperthyroidism that later progressed to Graves' ophthalmopathy.

Details on this clonotype: The junction departs from germline at one end; a sequencing error may be responsible. V is TRBV30 and J is TRBJ2-2; 11 bases map to TRBD2. Germline assignment: CDR1 GTSNPN and CDR2 SVGIG (reference sequence). This CDR3 has 17 residues. CDR3 sequence reads: CARSVLAGVLNTGELFF. The CDR3 DNA is TGTGCCCGGAGTGTACTAGCGGGAGTTTTGAACACCGGGGAGCTGTTTTTT.

In its sample, this clonotype was seen a few times. V is TRBV6-1 and J is TRBJ2-7; 9 nucleotides align to TRBD1. V lost 6 bases, J lost 5 bases, and 14 bases stayed unmatched. The CDR3 sequence is 16 residues long. Germline V gene data show CDR1 as MNHNS and CDR2 as SASEGT. The CDR3 nucleotides are TGTGCCAGCAGGCAGCTCGGACAGGGGTTCGTGGACGAGCAGTACTTC. As protein: CASRQLGQGFVDEQYF.

In its sample, this clonotype was seen a few times. Possible read error: a much larger clone is one base away. This rearrangement joins TRBV2 to TRBJ2-2, with 8 bases aligning to TRBD1. In germline, CDR1 is SNHLY, CDR2 FYNNEI. This CDR3 has 16 residues. CDR3 amino acids: CASRRDRTTSAGELSF. CDR3 DNA: TGTGCCAGCAGGCGGGACAGGACGACGTCCGCCGGGGAGCTGTCTTTT. Combining the CDR3 with reference TRBV2 and TRBJ2-2 gives the whole variable domain EPEVTQTPSHQVTQMGQEVILRCVPISNHLYFYWYRQILGQKVEFLVSFYNNEISEKSEIFDDQFSVERPDGSNFTLKIRSTKLEDSAMYFCASRRDRTTSAGELSFGEGSRLTVL.

There are many counts of this clonotype. The V call is TRBV12-3 or TRBV12-4, the J call TRBJ2-6; D gene unclear. The CDR3 spans 16 residues. V lost 6 bases and J lost 0, with 12 bases in between. The CDR3 here is CASSRDLSSGANVLTF. CDR3 nucleotides: TGTGCCAGCAGCCGAGATCTGAGCTCTGGGGCCAACGTCCTGACTTTC.

This chain connects TRBV11-2 to TRBJ2-7; 14 bases align to TRBD2. Germline V gene lookup returns CDR1 SGHAT and CDR2 FQNNGV. Trimming cost V 5 bases and J 3 bases; bases outside gene matches: 3. The CDR3 is 15 amino acids. In nucleotides, the CDR3 is TGTGCCAGCAGCACGGGACTAGCGGGAGACTACGAGCAGTACTTC. It yields the protein CASSTGLAGDYEQYF.

This clonotype was seen more than once but under ten times. J is TRBJ2-5 and V is TRBV3-1; 13 bases match TRBD2. Germline V gives CDR1 LGHDT, CDR2 YNNKEL (reference sequence). The trim removed 4 bases at V and 3 bases at J, leaving 8 bases unmatched. The CDR3 runs to 17 residues. CDR3 residues: CASSPLPGLAGKETQYF. The DNA for the CDR3 is TGTGCCAGCAGCCCCTTACCGGGACTAGCGGGGAAAGAGACCCAGTACTTC.

This clonotype was counted a single time. This could be a read error, since a much larger clone is one nucleotide away. The rearrangement uses TRBV12-3 or TRBV12-4 and TRBJ1-2, with 8 bases matching TRBD1. V was pared by 8 bases and J by 7 bases, with 12 bases of the junction left unmatched. There are 14 residues in the CDR3. The CDR3 region has the DNA TGTGCCAGCGCCCCGAACTCAGGGGGCGGTGGCTACACCTTC. Encoded protein: CASAPNSGGGGYTF.

This clonotype appeared a few times. The chain employs TRBV7-2 and TRBJ2-4; 8 nucleotides agree with TRBD2. V shed 5 bases, J shed 0 bases, and the junction held 12 bases outside the gene matches. Germline CDR1 reads SGHTA; CDR2 reads FQGNSA. This CDR3 has 18 residues. The CDR3, as DNA: TGTGCCAGCAGCCCGCCTTCTAGCGGGTTTCTAGCCAAAAACATTCAGTACTTC. Residues: CASSPPSSGFLAKNIQYF.

The V and J genes are TRBV12-3 or TRBV12-4 and TRBJ1-1; 10 bases agree with TRBD1. J lost 2 bases, V lost 7 bases, and 13 bases had no gene match. The CDR3 is 17 residues long. CDR3 in DNA: TGTGCCAGCAAACTTAGACAGGGGGCAATGGGAAACACTGAAGCTTTCTTT. It is translated as CASKLRQGAMGNTEAFF.

In the case of this clonotype: It may be a read error: a sequence one base away is much more abundant. The chain couples TRBV10-3 to TRBJ1-1; D might be TRBD1 (6 bases). CDR1 is ENHRY, CDR2 SYGVKD, per germline. There are 13 residues in the CDR3. The CDR3: CAVSGAGDTEAFF. The CDR3 region has the DNA TGTGCCGTCAGTGGGGCAGGGGACACTGAAGCTTTCTTT.

This clonotype was observed many times. CDR3 nucleotides: TGTGCCAGCAGACTAGATCCCGGACTAGCGGGAGGACCTAGGAATGAGCAGTTCTTC. Translating gives CASRLDPGLAGGPRNEQFF. The V call is TRBV28, the J call TRBJ2-1; 14 bases line up with TRBD2. Germline lookup yields CDR1 MDHEN and CDR2 SYDVKM. Trimming cost V 6 bases and J 7 bases; bases outside gene matches: 17. This CDR3 has 19 residues.

This clonotype has a count of ten or more. The rearrangement uses TRBV6-1 and TRBJ1-2, with D tentatively TRBD1 (5 bases). Germline V gene lookup returns CDR1 MNHNS and CDR2 SASEGT. Trimming stripped 5 bases from V and 5 bases from J, with 21 bases between. The CDR3 extends over 16 amino acids. This chain's CDR3 is CASSSSGTYQVYGYTF. CDR3 bases: TGTGCCAGCAGTTCCTCCGGGACTTACCAAGTTTATGGCTACACCTTC.

This chain connects TRBV7-9 to TRBJ1-1, with 8 nucleotides matching TRBD1. V dropped 9 bases and J dropped 8; count of bases not matched to a gene: 5. CDR3 length: 11 residues. Germline lookup yields CDR1 SEHNR and CDR2 FQNEAQ (reference sequence). Here the CDR3 reads CASIRDREAFF. The CDR3, as DNA: TGTGCCAGTATCCGGGACAGGGAAGCTTTCTTT.

This clonotype was seen many times. The chain combines TRBV11-2 with TRBJ2-2, with D perhaps matching TRBD2 (5 bases). Per the germline V gene, CDR1 is SGHAT and CDR2 is FQNNGV. V was cut by 6 bases and J by 9 bases, with 17 bases left in between. The CDR3 extends over 14 amino acids. CDR3 sequence reads: CASSPITGWRELFF. CDR3 coding DNA: TGTGCCAGCAGTCCCATCACGGGATGGCGGGAGCTGTTTTTT.

This clonotype was counted many times. This chain links TRBV10-3 with TRBJ1-1; D not resolved. Per the germline V gene, CDR1 is ENHRY and CDR2 is SYGVKD. The V gene lost 0 bases and the J gene lost 6 bases, with 17 bases spanning the gap. CDR3 length: 16 amino acids. The CDR3 spells CAISESTGIVSSEAFF. Here the CDR3 DNA reads TGTGCCATCAGTGAGTCGACGGGGATCGTTTCGTCTGAAGCTTTCTTT.

This clonotype was seen repeatedly, ten times or more. V gene TRBV7-8 combines with J gene TRBJ2-5; possible D gene TRBD1, 6 bases. CDR3 length equals 15 residues. The germline V gene encodes CDR1 SGHVS and CDR2 FQNEAQ. The V end lost 0 bases, the J end lost 3 bases, and 11 bases lay between the germline ends. The DNA for the CDR3 is TGTGCCAGCAGCTTAGCCAGGGGATGGGAAGAGACCCAGTACTTC. Its translation is CASSLARGWEETQYF. The whole variable domain, remainder taken from reference TRBV7-8 and TRBJ2-5, is GAGVSQSPRYKVAKRGQDVALRCDPISGHVSLFWYQQALGQGPEFLTYFQNEAQLDKSGLPSDRFFAERPEGSVSTLKIQRTQQEDSAVYLCASSLARGWEETQYFGPGTRLLVL.

This clonotype was seen a few times. This chain uses TRBV19 with TRBJ2-1; TRBD2 aligns across 7 bases. CDR1 is LNHDA, CDR2 SQIVND, per germline (reference sequence). Germline trimming cut 8 bases from V and 6 bases from J; bases unmatched to any gene: 10. The CDR3 totals 14 residues. The CDR3 sequence is CASRRREPGNEQFF. Written as DNA, the CDR3 is TGTGCCAGTCGGAGGCGGGAGCCGGGCAATGAGCAGTTCTTC.

This clonotype was recorded many times. The V and J genes are TRBV9 and TRBJ1-1, with D perhaps TRBD1 (5 bases). The CDR3 loop spans 14 amino acids. Looked up from germline, CDR1 is SGDLS and CDR2 is YYNGEE. Trimming pared 4 bases from V and 1 base from J, leaving 11 bases between. DNA for the CDR3: TGTGCCAGCAGCATGGGACGGCGGAACACTGAAGCTTTCTTT. This codes for CASSMGRRNTEAFF.